These 15 T cell receptor beta chains share one sample of origin, sequenced in a study of blood T cell repertoires in COVID-19. Sequencing was performed with immunoSEQ multiplex PCR; in TCRdb, only in-frame clones are kept and a portion is missing. The top ten hold approximately 7.3% of the sample, which has approximately 160,000 clones, around four fifths seen once. Source material: PBMCs or T cells enriched from blood (not recorded which). The receptors shown here come from a man aged 45 to 65 who had recovered from COVID-19.

In this sample, this clone turned up once. This CDR3 is CASSYMSNYGYTF. The CDR3 region has the DNA TGTGCCAGCAGTTATATGTCTAACTATGGCTACACCTTC. This sequence joins TRBV6-5 and TRBJ1-2, with D unclear. Germline CDR1 is MNHEY and CDR2 is SVGAGI. V was pared by 3 bases and J by 0 bases, with 5 bases between. The length of the CDR3 is 13 residues.

The chain combines TRBV12-3 or TRBV12-4 with TRBJ1-2; 7 bases agree with TRBD1. V dropped 5 bases and J dropped 4; count of bases not matched to a gene: 4. The CDR3 runs to 13 residues. The DNA for the CDR3 is TGTGCCAGCAGTCTACAGGGGTCCTATGGCTACACCTTC. Its protein is CASSLQGSYGYTF.

As concerns this clone: A read error may produce the germline difference seen at one junction end. This rearrangement joins TRBV6-6 to TRBJ2-1; 12 bases are shared with TRBD2. The CDR3 runs 14 residues. Germline values: CDR1 MNHNY, CDR2 SVGAGI (reference sequence). The CDR3 loop is CASSYSNLAGGMLF. CDR3 sequence (DNA): TGTGCCAGCAGTTACTCGAATCTAGCGGGGGGGATGCTCTTC.

In the case of this clone: One end of the junction varies from germline; a read error may be responsible. J is TRBJ1-4 and V is TRBV13; 10 bases agree with TRBD1. The CDR3 is 15 amino acids. Germline V gene sequence: CDR1 PRHDT, CDR2 FYEKMQ (reference sequence). The CDR3 reads CASSLEGQGNGKLFF. CDR3 in DNA: TGTGCCAGCAGCTTAGAGGGACAGGGGAATGGAAAACTGTTTTTT.

A remark on this clone: A much larger clone is a single base away; this may be a read error. Other DNA sequences in the sample encode the same CDR3. The chain has TRBV6-2 or TRBV6-3 and TRBJ1-2, with D uncertain. Germline assignment: CDR1 MNHEY and CDR2 SVGEGT. The CDR3 runs 13 residues. DNA of the CDR3: TGTGCCAGCAGTTACATCGGGAGCTATGGCTACACCTTT. Amino acid sequence: CASSYIGSYGYTF.

This clone appeared a single time. The chain recombines TRBV13 with TRBJ1-3; D ambiguous. This CDR3 has 11 amino acids. Trimming removed 4 bases at V and 7 bases at J, with 5 bases between. Germline values: CDR1 PRHDT, CDR2 FYEKMQ (reference sequence). DNA for the CDR3: TGTGCCAGCAGCTATTCTAACACCATATATTTT. Translated, it gives CASSYSNTIYF.

This chain uses TRBV27 with TRBJ2-5; possibly TRBD1 for D (6 bases). Germline assignment: CDR1 MNHEY and CDR2 SMNVEV (reference sequence). The CDR3 runs to 15 residues. V dropped 6 bases and J dropped 0 bases, with 14 bases sitting between them. The CDR3: CASRDAQGYQETQYF. The CDR3 DNA is TGTGCCAGCAGGGATGCTCAGGGGTACCAAGAGACCCAGTACTTC.

This chain uses TRBV19 with TRBJ2-7, with 7 nucleotides matching TRBD1. The CDR3 runs 15 residues. Unmatched junction bases numbered 5, after V lost 3 bases and J lost 0 bases. Germline V gives CDR1 LNHDA, CDR2 SQIVND (reference sequence). CDR3 protein: CASSIPGGSSYEQYF. CDR3 nucleotides: TGTGCCAGTAGTATCCCAGGGGGAAGCTCCTACGAGCAGTACTTC.

The chain employs TRBV7-2 and TRBJ1-2; TRBD1 matches at 7 bases. The CDR3 loop spans 12 amino acids. CDR1 SGHTA and CDR2 FQGNSA come from the germline V gene. V lost 5 bases to trimming and J lost 8 bases; unmatched junction nucleotides: 5. CDR3 sequence reads: CASSPDRAGYTF. In DNA, the CDR3 is TGTGCCAGCAGCCCAGACAGGGCCGGCTACACCTTC.

The chain links TRBV18 to TRBJ1-5; weak D call: TRBD1 (5 bases). The V gene lost 6 bases and the J gene lost 1 base, with 13 bases spanning the gap. The length of the CDR3 is 15 residues. The germline V gene encodes CDR1 KGHSH and CDR2 LQKENI. The CDR3 region is CASSAVGGSNQPQHF. The DNA of the CDR3 is TGTGCCAGCTCGGCGGTGGGGGGGAGCAATCAGCCCCAGCATTTT.

The chain links TRBV3-1 (or the pseudogene TRBV3-2) to TRBJ2-5; 10 bases match TRBD2. Germline V gene sequence: CDR1 LGHDT, CDR2 YNNKEL (reference sequence). V gave up 1 base and J gave up 5 bases; unmatched junction bases: 10. The CDR3 totals 17 residues. The CDR3: CASSQGLSGGARETQYF. The CDR3 bases are TGTGCCAGCAGCCAAGGGCTCAGCGGGGGGGCTAGGGAGACCCAGTACTTC.

The gene calls are TRBV27 and TRBJ1-2; D is unresolved. There are 13 residues in the CDR3. V dropped 3 bases and J dropped 4 bases, with 9 bases sitting between them. Per germline, CDR1 MNHEY and CDR2 SMNVEV (reference sequence). The CDR3 sequence: CASSFNSRYGYTF. The CDR3 DNA follows: TGTGCCAGCAGTTTCAACAGCCGCTATGGCTACACCTTC.

CDR3 protein: CATGQYGYTF. The CDR3 coding sequence is TGTGCCACCGGACAGTATGGCTACACCTTC. The V call is TRBV6-5, the J call TRBJ1-2; D is perhaps TRBD1 (6 bases). Germline loops: CDR1 MNHEY, CDR2 SVGAGI. V was shortened by 10 bases and J by 5 bases, with 8 bases between the two germline ends. The CDR3 has 10 residues.

The chain uses TRBV29-1 and TRBJ2-1; 7 bases map to TRBD2. Losses at the gene ends were 4 bases for V and 3 bases for J; bases not matched to a gene: 9. This CDR3 is 15 amino acids long. The germline V gene encodes CDR1 SQVTM and CDR2 ANQGSEA. CDR3 residues: CSVGGGEGFYNEQFF. The CDR3 DNA reads TGCAGCGTTGGGGGAGGGGAAGGTTTCTACAATGAGCAGTTCTTC.

The chain is built from TRBV19 and TRBJ2-7; a weak D match, TRBD1 (6 bases). CDR3 length: 13 amino acids. V gave up 5 bases and J gave up 1 base, with 9 bases separating them. The germline V gene encodes CDR1 LNHDA and CDR2 SQIVND (reference sequence). The CDR3 region is CASSPGQSYEQYF. The CDR3 nucleotides read TGTGCCAGTAGTCCCGGACAGTCCTACGAGCAGTACTTC.